This T cell receptor (beta chain) appears in the sequencing data of a study of blood T cell repertoires in COVID-19. For the study at large: Material from acute and convalescent COVID-19 was sourced from the United States, Italy and Spain. The analysed material was cDNA or gDNA that came from T cells, B-cell-depleted T cells, or PBMCs.

V lost 3 bases and J 1 base, leaving 4 bases between the germline ends. Germline V gene lookup returns CDR1 KGHSH and CDR2 LQKENI. The CDR3 is 14 amino acids. The authors' processing: The authors estimated nucleated cell counts from reference gene primer amplification. The table came from immunoSEQ multiplex PCR; TCRdb's copy has only in-frame clones and leaves some out. That table gives V, J and clone size, and the DNA gave D and trimming. The table lists about 160,000 clones, approximately 80% of them singletons. The receptor comes from a man between 60 and 70 years old with acute or convalescent COVID-19. The chain links TRBV18 to TRBJ2-6; D is unresolved. The sequencing input was peripheral blood. CDR3 bases: TGTGCCAGCTCACCTAAATCTGGGGCCAACGTCCTGACTTTC. Protein product: CASSPKSGANVLTF.